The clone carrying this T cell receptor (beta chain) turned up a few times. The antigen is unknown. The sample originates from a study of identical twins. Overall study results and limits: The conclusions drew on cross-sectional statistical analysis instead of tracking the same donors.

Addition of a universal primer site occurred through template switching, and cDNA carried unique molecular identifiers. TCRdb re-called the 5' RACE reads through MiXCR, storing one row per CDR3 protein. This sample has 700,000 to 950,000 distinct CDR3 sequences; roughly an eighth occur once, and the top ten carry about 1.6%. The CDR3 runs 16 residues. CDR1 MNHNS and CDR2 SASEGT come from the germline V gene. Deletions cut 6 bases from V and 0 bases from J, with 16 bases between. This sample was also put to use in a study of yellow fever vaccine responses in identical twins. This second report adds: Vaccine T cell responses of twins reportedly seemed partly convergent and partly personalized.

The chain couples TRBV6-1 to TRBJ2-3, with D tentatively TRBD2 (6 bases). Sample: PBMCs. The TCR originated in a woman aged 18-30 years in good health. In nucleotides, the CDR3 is TGTGCCAGCAGATCTGGGGACTGGACTAGCACAGATACGCAGTATTTT. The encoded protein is CASRSGDWTSTDTQYF.